A selection of T cell receptor beta chains follows, all from one sample in a study of cytomegalovirus exposure and HLA in healthy donors. Repertoires were generated with immunoSEQ multiplex PCR, while TCRdb's copy carries only in-frame clones and drops some. The repertoire holds 90,000 to 150,000 clones, around 73% seen once, with just under 8.5% in the top ten. The sequenced sample was PBMCs. Source of these receptors: a woman aged 40-49 years in good health and CMV-seropositive. Each CDR3 is given without its conserved first and last residue. A row's size may be missing; if present it is once, few, many or a size class.

V gene: TRBV5-6; clone size: NA; CDR3 protein: ASSLGGPLLNQPQH
V gene: TRBV10-3; clone size: NA; CDR3 protein: AISASDSGARDGYT
V gene: TRBV5-4; clone size: few; CDR3 protein: ASSRTGPTRTEAF
V gene: TRBV9; clone size: NA; CDR3 protein: ASSPRTGNEKLF
V gene: TRBV7-9; clone size: NA; CDR3 protein: ASSLGQGPYNEQF
V gene: TRBV10-3; clone size: NA; CDR3 protein: AIAGDISYEQY
V gene: TRBV29-1; clone size: NA; CDR3 protein: SVDLTGGNYGYT
V gene: TRBV5-4; clone size: NA; CDR3 protein: ASSFDSGGKNYEQY
V gene: TRBV6-4; clone size: NA; CDR3 protein: ASPQGAVGNQPQH
V gene: TRBV4-2; clone size: NA; CDR3 protein: ASSQAPGQGSSPLH
V gene: TRBV5-1; clone size: NA; CDR3 protein: ASRMDSSSAAF
V gene: TRBV27; clone size: NA; CDR3 protein: ASSFRDTLDGYT
V gene: TRBV18; clone size: NA; CDR3 protein: ASSSGTGINIQY
V gene: TRBV2; clone size: few; CDR3 protein: ASSEGTPVQPQH
V gene: TRBV11-2; clone size: NA; CDR3 protein: ASSLSGGSIYGYT
V gene: TRBV27; clone size: NA; CDR3 protein: ASSWGVGEKLF
V gene: TRBV4-1; clone size: NA; CDR3 protein: ASSRTQGQSQANYGYT
V gene: TRBV6-5; clone size: NA; CDR3 protein: ASSYRTAGELF
V gene: TRBV7-2; clone size: NA; CDR3 protein: ASSRTTGNTGELF
V gene: TRBV29-1; clone size: NA; CDR3 protein: SVEGGFNTEAF
V gene: TRBV6-1; clone size: NA; CDR3 protein: ASTQDWYEQY
V gene: TRBV29-1; clone size: NA; CDR3 protein: SVVGLAGESYNEQF
V gene: TRBV10-3; clone size: NA; CDR3 protein: AISDTREAF
V gene: TRBV5-1; clone size: NA; CDR3 protein: ASSLLPSGGAYNEQF
V gene: TRBV4-3; clone size: NA; CDR3 protein: ASSQVTGTEAF
V gene: TRBV19; clone size: NA; CDR3 protein: ASRPTGVGTEAF
V gene: TRBV7-8; clone size: NA; CDR3 protein: ASSPRWEHNQPQH
V gene: TRBV6-1; clone size: NA; CDR3 protein: ASSGQQGNRETQY
V gene: TRBV6-5; clone size: NA; CDR3 protein: ASSPRGKGSPLH
V gene: TRBV11-1; clone size: NA; CDR3 protein: AISGVFHGYT
V gene: TRBV10-3; clone size: few; CDR3 protein: AINPGQGFSANEQF
V gene: TRBV6-5; clone size: once; CDR3 protein: ASYRQKDTEAF
V gene: TRBV2; clone size: NA; CDR3 protein: ASSVLQGVDEQF